The next 27 T cell receptor beta chains were all read from a single sample in a study of blood T cell repertoires in COVID-19. Measured with immunoSEQ multiplex PCR; TCRdb has only the in-frame clones, and not every one. The sample gives roughly 250,000 clones, around 90% of which show up once; just over 2.5% is in the top ten. Sequencing was performed on PBMCs or T cells enriched from blood (not recorded which). These receptors were taken from a young woman with acute COVID-19.

The genes are TRBV7-8 and TRBJ1-2, with D hard to call. V was clipped by 5 bases and J by 7 bases, with 14 bases between them. Germline V lookup: CDR1 SGHVS, CDR2 FQNEAQ. The CDR3 totals 13 residues. The CDR3 coding sequence is TGTGCCAGCAGCCCTCGACAAGGAATTGGCTACACCTTC. This sequence encodes CASSPRQGIGYTF. Filled out from reference TRBV7-8 and TRBJ1-2, the complete variable domain reads GAGVSQSPRYKVAKRGQDVALRCDPISGHVSLFWYQQALGQGPEFLTYFQNEAQLDKSGLPSDRFFAERPEGSVSTLKIQRTQQEDSAVYLCASSPRQGIGYTFGSGTRLTVV.

As DNA, the CDR3 is TGCGCCAGCACCCAGGGGTTCGACAGGGGGCGGGGCTACACCTTC. This codes for CASTQGFDRGRGYTF. The chain couples TRBV4-1 to TRBJ1-2, with TRBD1 identical over 10 bases. The germline gives CDR1 MGHRA, CDR2 YSYEKL. This CDR3 has 15 residues. V was clipped by 7 bases and J by 8 bases; unmatched bases: 13.

The genes are TRBV27 and TRBJ2-7; tentative D call: TRBD1 (5 bases). The CDR3 totals 15 residues. Germline assignment: CDR1 MNHEY and CDR2 SMNVEV (reference sequence). Deletions cut 9 bases from V and 1 base from J, with 19 bases between. This chain's CDR3 is CASRNQGSRSYEQYF. DNA of the CDR3: TGTGCCAGTAGAAATCAGGGTTCCCGGTCCTACGAGCAGTACTTC.

The chain couples TRBV15 to TRBJ1-1; D gene ambiguous. V dropped 0 bases and J dropped 10 bases, with 15 bases sitting between them. Germline assignment: CDR1 LNHNV and CDR2 YYDKDF (reference sequence). The CDR3 is 14 residues long. The CDR3 DNA sequence: TGTGCCACCAGCAGAGATCTTTCGAACCTCGGAGCTTTCTTT. Its translation is CATSRDLSNLGAFF.

Of note for this clone: The sample has other DNA sequences that encode this CDR3 too. The rearrangement joins TRBV27 to TRBJ1-1; possibly TRBD1 for D (5 bases). Germline CDR1 reads MNHEY; CDR2 reads SMNVEV (reference sequence). V was cut by 6 bases and J by 1 base, with 12 bases left in between. This CDR3 region has 14 residues. This chain's CDR3 is CASSLTGGNTEAFF. Here the CDR3 DNA reads TGTGCCAGCAGCCTAACGGGGGGGAACACTGAAGCTTTCTTT.

The chain couples TRBV9 to TRBJ1-3, with no clear D. CDR1 SGDLS and CDR2 YYNGEE come from the germline V gene. This CDR3 has 14 amino acids. V lost 0 bases and J 0 bases, leaving 4 bases between the germline ends. Here the CDR3 reads CASSVAHSGNTIYF. In DNA, the CDR3 is TGTGCCAGCAGCGTAGCCCACTCTGGAAACACCATATATTTT.

This chain uses TRBV30 with TRBJ2-5, with unresolved D. V lost 0 bases, J lost 4 bases, and 6 bases lay in between. The germline V gene has CDR1 GTSNPN and CDR2 SVGIG (reference sequence). This CDR3 region has 12 residues. CDR3 sequence: CAWSVGRETQYF. In DNA, the CDR3 is TGTGCCTGGAGTGTTGGTAGAGAGACCCAGTACTTC.

The gene calls are TRBV30 and TRBJ1-3, with D hard to call. The CDR3 spans 12 residues. V was pared by 1 base and J by 4 bases, with 5 bases between. Germline V gene sequence: CDR1 GTSNPN, CDR2 SVGIG (reference sequence). The CDR3 region is CAWSGGGNTIYF. The CDR3 coding sequence is TGTGCCTGGAGTGGCGGAGGAAACACCATATATTTT.

The V call is TRBV11-2, the J call TRBJ1-1; D unresolved. V lost 6 bases to trimming and J lost 4 bases, with 18 bases between them. The germline V gene encodes CDR1 SGHAT and CDR2 FQNNGV. CDR3 length: 15 residues. This chain's CDR3 is CASRGIARPGTEAFF. The CDR3 DNA reads as TGTGCCAGCAGAGGAATTGCGAGACCGGGCACTGAAGCTTTCTTT.

V usage is TRBV4-2 and J usage is TRBJ1-1; unclear D gene. Germline assignment: CDR1 LGHNA and CDR2 YNFKEQ. This CDR3 is 14 amino acids long. V lost 4 bases to trimming and J lost 5 bases, with 14 bases between them. Here the CDR3 DNA reads TGTGCCAGCAGCCTTCCTGCCAGATTTACTGAAGCTTTCTTT. This sequence encodes CASSLPARFTEAFF.

This clone was counted a single time. The chain recombines TRBV21-1 with TRBJ1-2; the table's D call, TRBD1, has no DNA check behind it. TRBV21-1 is a listed pseudogene. The CDR3 covers 11 residues. CDR3 region: CASSPQFGYTF. Written as DNA, the CDR3 is TGTGCCAGCAGCCCCCAATTTGGCTACACCTTC.

The V call is TRBV6-2 or TRBV6-3, the J call TRBJ2-3, with 10 positions matching TRBD1. Unmatched junction bases numbered 7, after V lost 4 bases and J lost 6 bases. The CDR3 runs to 15 residues. Germline lookup yields CDR1 MNHEY and CDR2 SVGEGT. Written as DNA, the CDR3 is TGTGCCAGCAGTTCTGGGACAGGGGTATCGGATACGCAGTATTTT. As protein: CASSSGTGVSDTQYF.

The chain recombines TRBV5-4 with TRBJ2-3; possibly TRBD2 for D (7 bases). The CDR3 sequence is 14 residues long. Germline V gene lookup returns CDR1 SGHNT and CDR2 YYREEE (reference sequence). The V end lost 2 bases, the J end lost 7 bases, and 14 bases lay between the germline ends. DNA for the CDR3: TGTGCCAGCAGCTTAGGGGGGGTGGAGAATACGCAGTATTTT. Protein product: CASSLGGVENTQYF.

The gene calls are TRBV29-1 and TRBJ2-7, with D possibly TRBD2 on 6 matching bases. The CDR3 loop spans 15 amino acids. V was trimmed by 0 bases and J by 0 bases, leaving 12 bases between them. The V gene's germline CDR1 is SQVTM and CDR2 ANQGSEA. CDR3 coding DNA: TGCAGCGTTGAAGACGGGGGTAGGAGCTCCTACGAGCAGTACTTC. Translated: CSVEDGGRSSYEQYF.

The genes are TRBV29-1 and TRBJ2-4; 11 positions match TRBD1. CDR3 length equals 18 residues. With V trimmed by 7 bases and J by 0 bases, 14 bases remained unmatched. The germline V gene has CDR1 SQVTM and CDR2 ANQGSEA. The DNA for the CDR3 is TGCAGCGCCCCGGGACAGGGGGAGTCCCCACTAGCCAAAAACATTCAGTACTTC. Amino acid sequence: CSAPGQGESPLAKNIQYF.

This sequence joins TRBV30 and TRBJ2-1, with TRBD2 identical over 10 bases. Germline V gene lookup returns CDR1 GTSNPN and CDR2 SVGIG (reference sequence). The junction had 10 bases not matched to a gene; V was cut back by 0 bases and J by 8 bases. The CDR3 length is 16 residues. This CDR3 reads CAWSVSSGGAGDEQFF. DNA for the CDR3: TGTGCCTGGAGTGTGTCGAGCGGGGGGGCCGGAGATGAGCAGTTCTTC.

The chain recombines TRBV5-1 with TRBJ2-7; 10 bases align to TRBD1. This CDR3 comprises 16 residues. The V and J ends lost 0 bases and 0 bases, in that order; junction bases with no gene match: 3. Germline V gene sequence: CDR1 SGHRS, CDR2 YFSETQ. The DNA of the CDR3 is TGCGCCAGCAGCTTGGGGGGACAGGGGACCTCCTACGAGCAGTACTTC. Translating it yields CASSLGGQGTSYEQYF.

This clone appeared once. This chain uses TRBV30 with TRBJ2-3, with 10 bases that match TRBD2. In germline, CDR1 is GTSNPN, CDR2 SVGIG (reference sequence). The CDR3 spans 16 residues. J gave up 2 bases and V 0 bases, and 5 bases lay outside the gene matches. CDR3 sequence (DNA): TGTGCCTGGAGTGTATTTAGCGGGGGGTCCACAGATACGCAGTATTTT. Amino acids: CAWSVFSGGSTDTQYF. Looking up the rest from reference TRBV30 and TRBJ2-3 gives the full variable domain: SQTIHQWPATLVQPVGSPLSLECTVEGTSNPNLYWYRQAAGRGLQLLFYSVGIGQISSEVPQNLSASRPQDRQFILSSKKLLLSDSGFYLCAWSVFSGGSTDTQYFGPGTRLTVL.

The V gene is TRBV27, the J gene TRBJ2-2; D is unresolved. The CDR3 contains 15 residues. Germline lookup yields CDR1 MNHEY and CDR2 SMNVEV (reference sequence). Trimming removed 5 bases from V and 3 bases from J, with 13 bases in between. As DNA, the CDR3 is TGTGCCAGCAGTCTCTCCCCCCCTTACACCGGGGAGCTGTTTTTT. This encodes CASSLSPPYTGELFF.

The gene calls are TRBV19 and TRBJ1-3; 7 bases are shared with TRBD1. CDR3 size: 20 residues. Germline V gives CDR1 LNHDA, CDR2 SQIVND (reference sequence). V shed 3 bases, J shed 0 bases, and the junction held 17 bases outside the gene matches. The CDR3 coding sequence is TGTGCCAGTAGTATCGACACCGAAGGACAGGCCCAATACTCTGGAAACACCATATATTTT. This sequence encodes CASSIDTEGQAQYSGNTIYF.

V usage is TRBV30 and J usage is TRBJ1-1, with 7 nucleotides matching TRBD1. There are 14 residues in the CDR3. The V and J ends lost 0 bases and 7 bases, in that order; junction bases with no gene match: 8. Germline-derived CDR1 and CDR2 are GTSNPN and SVGIG (reference sequence). The CDR3: CAWSVRVRDSEAFF. The CDR3, as DNA: TGTGCCTGGAGTGTACGGGTTAGGGACAGTGAAGCTTTCTTT.

The chain has TRBV2 and TRBJ2-7; D unresolved. With 4 bases removed from V and 4 bases from J, the gap between germline ends came to 5 bases. Per germline, CDR1 SNHLY and CDR2 FYNNEI. This CDR3 spans 11 amino acids. The DNA of the CDR3 is TGTGCCAGCAGTGGCAGATACGAGCAGTACTTC. It is translated as CASSGRYEQYF. The full variable domain, in which reference TRBV2 and TRBJ2-7 provide the parts outside the CDR3, is EPEVTQTPSHQVTQMGQEVILRCVPISNHLYFYWYRQILGQKVEFLVSFYNNEISEKSEIFDDQFSVERPDGSNFTLKIRSTKLEDSAMYFCASSGRYEQYFGPGTRLTVT.

This chain uses TRBV3-1 (or the pseudogene TRBV3-2) with TRBJ1-2; D is possibly TRBD1 (6 bases). Trimming left V 0 bases short and J 8 bases short, with 16 bases between. Per the germline V gene, CDR1 is LGHDT and CDR2 is YNNKEL (reference sequence). The CDR3 covers 15 residues. In DNA, the CDR3 is TGTGCCAGCAGCCAAGAGCAGGGACACCCGGACGGCTACACCTTC. Protein sequence: CASSQEQGHPDGYTF.

J is TRBJ1-5 and V is TRBV7-9, with 11 bases aligning to TRBD1. V shed 3 bases, J shed 6 bases, and the junction held 7 bases outside the gene matches. The V gene's germline CDR1 is SEHNR and CDR2 FQNEAQ (reference sequence). The CDR3 contains 16 residues. The chain's CDR3 is CASSLGGQGAIQPQHF. The CDR3 bases are TGTGCCAGCAGCTTGGGAGGACAGGGGGCAATTCAGCCCCAGCATTTT.

The chain recombines TRBV25-1 with TRBJ2-1; D might be TRBD2 (6 bases). Per the germline V gene, CDR1 is MGHDK and CDR2 is SYGVNS. This CDR3 region has 14 residues. Trimming removed 3 bases from V and 3 bases from J, with 9 bases in between. The CDR3 sequence: CASSEGLLYNEQFF. Here the CDR3 DNA reads TGTGCCAGCAGTGAGGGACTTCTCTACAATGAGCAGTTCTTC.

This clone was picked up a small number of times. V and J are TRBV7-9 and TRBJ1-1, with unresolved D. Germline V lookup: CDR1 SEHNR, CDR2 FQNEAQ (reference sequence). V was shortened by 1 base and J by 11 bases, with 14 bases between the two germline ends. The length of the CDR3 is 13 residues. Here the CDR3 reads CASSLVLPSGAFF. CDR3 DNA sequence: TGTGCCAGCAGCTTAGTCCTCCCATCGGGGGCTTTCTTT. The variable domain in full, with the rest retrieved from reference TRBV7-9 and TRBJ1-1, is DTGVSQNPRHKITKRGQNVTFRCDPISEHNRLYWYRQTLGQGPEFLTYFQNEAQLEKSRLLSDRFSAERPKGSFSTLEIQRTEQGDSAMYLCASSLVLPSGAFFGQGTRLTVV.

The chain recombines TRBV12-3 or TRBV12-4 with TRBJ2-1; D is unclear. The CDR3 is made up of 12 amino acids. Trimming shortened V by 3 bases and J by 7 bases, and 7 bases separated the two germline ends. The CDR3 region is CASSFPGNEQFF. CDR3 sequence (DNA): TGTGCCAGCAGTTTCCCCGGTAATGAGCAGTTCTTC.